This entry lists 15 T cell receptor beta chains sequenced from one sample in a study of blood T cell repertoires in COVID-19. Profiled with immunoSEQ multiplex PCR; TCRdb holds only in-frame clones, not every one. This sample carries under 45,000 clones, about 81% of them seen once, and the ten largest clones take about 40%. Sequences were obtained from peripheral blood. These receptors were taken from a human donor in a cohort sampled during active COVID-19.

The rearrangement joins TRBV5-1 to TRBJ1-1, with a weak D call TRBD1 (6 bases). V gave up 5 bases and J gave up 3 bases, with 17 bases separating them. The germline gives CDR1 SGHRS, CDR2 YFSETQ. There are 15 residues in the CDR3. CDR3 coding DNA: TGCGCCAGCAGAAGACAGGCAGGGTCGGACACTGAAGCTTTCTTT. Amino acids: CASRRQAGSDTEAFF.

The sample holds a few counts of this clone. CDR3 sequence reads: CASSQLPGLGGYTF. Written as DNA, the CDR3 is TGCGCCAGCAGCCAGCTCCCGGGGTTAGGCGGCTACACCTTC. The chain joins TRBV4-1 to TRBJ1-2; D is undetermined. The CDR3 runs 14 residues. The V end was cut by 3 bases, the J end by 8 bases, with 16 bases between. CDR1 MGHRA and CDR2 YSYEKL come from the germline V gene.

The chain recombines TRBV6-5 with TRBJ2-2, with D maybe TRBD2 (7 bases). V was trimmed by 6 bases and J by 4 bases, leaving 15 bases between them. This CDR3 has 15 amino acids. Germline-derived CDR1 and CDR2 are MNHEY and SVGAGI. The chain's CDR3 is CASSREGGGTGELFF. The DNA for the CDR3 is TGTGCCAGCAGCCGTGAGGGAGGGGGCACCGGGGAGCTGTTTTTT.

The chain joins TRBV10-3 to TRBJ2-1; 15 nucleotides line up with TRBD2. V lost 0 bases to trimming and J lost 8 bases; unmatched junction nucleotides: 11. CDR1 is ENHRY and CDR2 is SYGVKD in the germline V gene. This CDR3 has 19 amino acids. CDR3 region: CAISESASGTSGGRDEQFF. Here the CDR3 DNA reads TGTGCCATCAGTGAGTCGGCCTCCGGGACTAGCGGGGGGCGGGATGAGCAGTTCTTC.

This chain connects TRBV4-1 to TRBJ1-2; 9 nucleotides line up with TRBD1. V lost 4 bases, J lost 4 bases, and 10 bases stayed unmatched. Germline CDR1 and CDR2: MGHRA and YSYEKL. CDR3 length: 16 residues. The CDR3 region is CASSLVPGQGGYGYTF. The CDR3 nucleotides are TGCGCCAGCAGCCTCGTCCCGGGACAGGGTGGCTATGGCTACACCTTC.

V is TRBV3-1 (or the pseudogene TRBV3-2) and J is TRBJ2-1; 7 nucleotides agree with TRBD1. The trim removed 1 base at V and 8 bases at J, leaving 5 bases unmatched. Germline CDR1 reads LGHDT; CDR2 reads YNNKEL (reference sequence). This CDR3 region has 14 residues. The DNA of the CDR3 is TGTGCCAGCAGCCAAGGGACAGGTTCCGATGAGCAGTTCTTC. Residues: CASSQGTGSDEQFF.

The rearrangement uses TRBV4-1 and TRBJ1-4, with D maybe TRBD1 (5 bases). V was shortened by 0 bases and J by 11 bases, with 16 bases between the two germline ends. Germline CDR1 is MGHRA and CDR2 is YSYEKL. The CDR3 length is 15 residues. CDR3 loop: CASSQDHSGGGKLFF. CDR3 nucleotide sequence: TGCGCCAGCAGCCAAGATCATTCAGGCGGGGGTAAACTGTTTTTT.

The rearrangement joins TRBV3-1 (or the pseudogene TRBV3-2) to TRBJ2-3, with 7 bases aligning to TRBD1. The V segment lost 4 bases and the J segment 2 bases; nucleotides outside the gene matches: 9. Germline CDR1 and CDR2: LGHDT and YNNKEL (reference sequence). The CDR3 extends over 16 amino acids. CDR3 region: CASSLRGTGDTDTQYF. In DNA form, the CDR3 reads TGTGCCAGCAGCCTAAGGGGAACAGGGGACACAGATACGCAGTATTTT.

The rearrangement uses TRBV5-1 and TRBJ2-6; possible D gene TRBD2, 5 bases. Germline V gives CDR1 SGHRS, CDR2 YFSETQ. Trimming shortened V by 2 bases and J by 2 bases, and 8 bases separated the two germline ends. The CDR3 consists of 15 residues. DNA of the CDR3: TGCGCCAGCAGCTTTCGGGATCCTGGGGCCAACGTCCTGACTTTC. Protein sequence: CASSFRDPGANVLTF.

The V call is TRBV29-1, the J call TRBJ2-1; the D gene is possibly TRBD2 (5 bases). The CDR3 length is 14 residues. The ends were cut back, 4 bases at V and 8 bases at J, with 18 bases in the middle. Germline CDR1 reads SQVTM; CDR2 reads ANQGSEA. CDR3: CSVGEGRLGDEQFF. The CDR3 DNA is TGCAGCGTTGGCGAGGGCCGCCTAGGCGATGAGCAGTTCTTC.

This clone was counted between two and nine times. The sample holds other DNA sequences that translate to the same CDR3. DNA of the CDR3: TGTGCCAGCAGTTTTGGAGGGAACACTGAAGCTTTCTTT. It is translated as CASSFGGNTEAFF. The chain joins TRBV12-3 or TRBV12-4 to TRBJ1-1; D gene unclear. The length of the CDR3 is 13 residues. The V end lost 3 bases, the J end lost 1 base, and 6 bases lay between the germline ends.

On this clone itself: One end of the junction does not line up with germline, which may come from a read error. This rearrangement joins TRBV7-7 to TRBJ2-2; 8 bases fit TRBD1. This CDR3 is built from 15 residues. From germline, CDR1 is SSHAT and CDR2 FNYEAQ (reference sequence). CDR3 loop: CASSFATGVGGELFF. CDR3 DNA sequence: TGTGCTAGCAGCTTCGCGACAGGGGTGGGCGGGGAGCTGTTTTTT.

The chain links TRBV18 to TRBJ1-5; the match to TRBD1 covers 8 bases. The J segment lost 5 bases and the V segment lost 5 bases, leaving 8 bases of the junction unmatched. CDR3 length equals 15 residues. Germline-derived CDR1 and CDR2 are KGHSH and LQKENI. CDR3 sequence reads: CASSRDRGFDQPQHF. DNA for the CDR3: TGTGCCAGCTCAAGAGACAGGGGATTCGATCAGCCCCAGCATTTT.

The V call is TRBV5-1, the J call TRBJ1-6; tentatively, D is TRBD1 (6 bases). The CDR3 covers 15 residues. V lost 4 bases to trimming and J lost 6 bases, with 14 bases between them. CDR1 and CDR2 (germline): SGHRS, YFSETQ. The CDR3 DNA sequence: TGCGCCAGCAGCGCAGCGACAGGACTTAATTCACCCCTCCACTTT. It is translated as CASSAATGLNSPLHF.

CDR3 nucleotide sequence: TGTGCCAGTAGTATAGCTGGGGGGACGGGCTTGAACACTGAAGCTTTCTTT. Encoded protein: CASSIAGGTGLNTEAFF. This chain uses TRBV19 with TRBJ1-1, with D maybe TRBD1 (5 bases). The CDR3 runs 17 residues. Germline V CDR1 and CDR2: LNHDA, SQIVND (reference sequence). The germline V and J ends were trimmed by 1 base and 0 bases, with 15 bases remaining between them.